Below, one TCR beta chain is given with its context. The PCR was carried out with 60 Vbeta primers and 13 Jbeta primers. Sequencing used immunoSEQ multiplex PCR; TCRdb keeps in-frame clones, though not all of them. The table lists about 110,000 clones, 55% to 75% of them singletons. The sample originates from a study of cytomegalovirus exposure and HLA in healthy donors. Trimming stripped 3 bases from V and 4 bases from J, with 12 bases between. The germline V gene has CDR1 SGHRS and CDR2 YFSETQ. The length of the CDR3 is 14 residues. The TCR comes from a woman aged 40 to 50 in good health and CMV-seropositive. The V call is TRBV5-1, the J call TRBJ2-3; a possible D gene is TRBD1 (5 bases). Sample: PBMCs. In DNA, the CDR3 is TGCGCCAGCAGCTCTTCTTGGGGCCCAGATACGCAGTATTTT. This sequence encodes CASSSSWGPDTQYF.